The clone carrying this T cell receptor beta chain was seen at least ten times. Its antigen is undetermined. V was pared by 3 bases and J by 8 bases, with 20 bases between. CDR3 length: 15 residues. Looked up from germline, CDR1 is GTSNPN and CDR2 is SVGIG (reference sequence). The time point is: newly diagnosed GD, antithyroid drugs for less than 3 months. TCR sequences were obtained from RNA taken from PBMCs. Patients met American Thyroid Association criteria for Graves' disease. The data stem from a study of regulatory T cells in long-lasting Graves disease. Study-wide findings and caveats: Accuracy may have suffered from the small sample size.

Assembly of TCR beta libraries relied on iRepertoire HTBI primers together with Arm-PCR of CDR3 regions. Using its own MiXCR run on the multiplex PCR reads, TCRdb lists one record per CDR3 protein. The sample carries about 400,000 distinct CDR3 sequences, approximately 16% recorded once. The same data also went into a second study, on T cells in Graves' hyperthyroidism and ophthalmopathy.

The chain joins TRBV30 to TRBJ2-1, with D maybe TRBD2 (6 bases). The source material was peripheral blood mononuclear cells (PBMCs), sampled at new diagnosis, from a patient treated with antithyroid drugs. The receptor was isolated from a woman between 35 and 50 years old with Graves disease. The CDR3 sequence is CAWSRGILTGDEQFF. CDR3 sequence (DNA): TGTGCCTGGAGCCGCGGGATCCTCACAGGCGATGAGCAGTTCTTC. Using reference TRBV30 and TRBJ2-1 for the parts outside the CDR3, the full variable domain is SQTIHQWPATLVQPVGSPLSLECTVEGTSNPNLYWYRQAAGRGLQLLFYSVGIGQISSEVPQNLSASRPQDRQFILSSKKLLLSDSGFYLCAWSRGILTGDEQFFGPGTRLTVL.